This TCR beta chain was documented in a study of vaccination effects on CD4 cells after COVID-19. The study's findings and limits: The study dataset contains few convalescent patients and includes no early post-infection timepoints. Clones induced by infection and by vaccine showed marked clonal contraction late after vaccination.

TCRdb's table, derived via immunoSEQ multiplex PCR, lists solely in-frame clones and lacks some. The sample yields about 48,000 clones, more than 65% seen once. On this clone itself: Its antigen is not known.

When less than 11 days of culture had elapsed, CD4+ T cells were isolated. CDR1 LGHDT and CDR2 YNNKEL come from the germline V gene (reference sequence). The V and J ends lost 0 bases and 8 bases respectively, with 10 bases between them. The CDR3 length is 13 residues. The receptor was isolated from a human donor who received a COVID-19 vaccine. This sequence joins TRBV3-1 (or the pseudogene TRBV3-2) and TRBJ1-1, with a tentative D call TRBD1 (6 bases). The material sequenced was CD4+ T cells from PBMCs cultured without peptide, taken before COVID-19 vaccination. The CDR3 region is CASSQESGGEAFF. The DNA for the CDR3 is TGTGCCAGCAGCCAAGAGAGCGGGGGCGAAGCTTTCTTT.